This T cell receptor (beta chain) was captured by sequencing in a study of chemoradiotherapy in HPV16-positive cancers. Looking at the study overall: Candidate HPV-specific T-cell clones and common TCR motifs came from functional assays in a couple of HPV16-positive patients.

Notes on the study in general: HPV-responsive T-cell expansion during chemoradiotherapy was linked to improved recurrence-free survival in HPV16-positive patients. Candidate HPV-specific clones and E7-related TCR motifs grew in tumor during treatment.

The data were produced by immunoSEQ multiplex PCR, yet TCRdb's version contains in-frame clones alone and is incomplete. The sample shows tens of thousands of clones, around 80% of them seen only once. This clone was observed a handful of times. Its specificity is unknown. The ends lost 4 bases at V and 4 bases at J; junction bases unmatched: 11. Looked up from germline, CDR1 is SGHNT and CDR2 is YYREEE (reference sequence). CDR3 length: 16 amino acids. Samples were taken several times over chemoradiotherapy. This receptor was obtained from a human donor with HPV-associated anogenital cancer. This chain connects TRBV5-4 to TRBJ1-2; 9 nucleotides match TRBD1. Sample: blood, taken from a patient who underwent chemoradiotherapy. For the CDR3, the DNA is TGTGCCAGCAGCCATGGGAGGGACAGGGCCTTCTATGGCTACACCTTC. The encoded protein is CASSHGRDRAFYGYTF.